The 14 T cell receptor beta chains below come from one sample, sequenced in a study of OX40 agonist ivuxolimab in advanced cancers. The library was made by the immunoSEQ multiplex PCR assay. Sourced from immuneACCESS, this table was stored by TCRdb with only in-frame sequences that have V and J called. A share of the clones is absent; for the studies checked, an unresolved V gene accounts for under half, and the remainder has no known explanation. The sample table records some 150,000 clones; 90% of these occur just once. The ten largest account for 1.1% of the sample. The material sequenced was CD4+ or CD8+ T cells sorted from blood, taken in a trial of the OX40 agonist ivuxolimab. All receptors derive from an adult with an advanced solid tumor such as melanoma, head and neck, liver or kidney cancer.

This clone was found once. J is TRBJ2-1 and V is TRBV5-1; perhaps TRBD2 as D (7 bases). Trimming stripped 7 bases from V and 0 bases from J, with 26 bases between. This CDR3 has 19 amino acids. Germline CDR1 and CDR2: SGHRS and YFSETQ. The CDR3 region has the DNA TGCGCCAGCCGACTAACCTCAGGCGGGGGCCAGAGCTCCTACAATGAGCAGTTCTTC. Its translation: CASRLTSGGGQSSYNEQFF. The entire variable domain, with the rest obtained from reference TRBV5-1 and TRBJ2-1, is as follows: KAGVTQTPRYLIKTRGQQVTLSCSPISGHRSVSWYQQTPGQGLQFLFEYFSETQRNKGNFPGRFSGRQFSNSRSEMNVSTLELGDSALYLCASRLTSGGGQSSYNEQFFGPGTRLTVL.

V is TRBV6-1 and J is TRBJ1-2; 9 bases are shared with TRBD1. In germline, CDR1 is MNHNS, CDR2 SASEGT. Losses at the gene ends were 3 bases for V and 8 bases for J; bases not matched to a gene: 7. The CDR3 length is 14 residues. The CDR3 coding sequence is TGTGCCAGCAGTGAGGGACAGGGCTCGGGAGGCTACACCTTC. Translating it yields CASSEGQGSGGYTF.

The chain uses TRBV7-2 and TRBJ2-1; the D is unclear. V gave up 1 base and J gave up 0 bases, with 7 bases separating them. The CDR3 covers 15 residues. CDR1 and CDR2 from the germline V gene are SGHTA and FQGNSA. The CDR3 here is CASSLGGASYNEQFF. DNA for the CDR3: TGTGCCAGCAGCTTAGGGGGTGCCTCCTACAATGAGCAGTTCTTC.

The chain combines TRBV2 with TRBJ2-7, with D maybe TRBD1 (6 bases). Trimming took off 10 bases at V and 3 bases at J, with 13 bases between the two ends. The germline V gene encodes CDR1 SNHLY and CDR2 FYNNEI. CDR3 length: 12 residues. CDR3 sequence (DNA): TGTGCCACGGGACAAGGTGGCTACGAGCAGTACTTC. Translation gives CATGQGGYEQYF.

The rearrangement joins TRBV18 to TRBJ2-2, with D possibly being TRBD1 (5 bases). This CDR3 comprises 14 residues. Between the trimmed V and J ends, which lost 2 bases and 6 bases, there was a span of 10 bases. CDR1 is KGHSH and CDR2 is LQKENI in the germline V gene. The CDR3 DNA reads TGTGCCAGCTCACCAGTCCAGGGCGCCGGGGAGCTGTTTTTT. This encodes CASSPVQGAGELFF.

The rearrangement uses TRBV18 and TRBJ1-3; D is ambiguous. Trimming pared 2 bases from V and 2 bases from J, leaving 7 bases between. The CDR3 sequence is 14 residues long. Germline loops: CDR1 KGHSH, CDR2 LQKENI. The CDR3 sequence: CASSPEGAGNTIYF. The CDR3, as DNA: TGTGCCAGCTCACCAGAAGGAGCTGGAAACACCATATATTTT.

The J gene is TRBJ1-1, the V gene TRBV2; no firm D call. The V end was cut by 5 bases, the J end by 0 bases, with 10 bases between. The V gene's germline CDR1 is SNHLY and CDR2 FYNNEI. The CDR3 spans 14 residues. The CDR3 reads CASSTPGLNTEAFF. The CDR3 region has the DNA TGTGCCAGCAGTACCCCAGGATTGAACACTGAAGCTTTCTTT. Filled out from reference TRBV2 and TRBJ1-1, the complete variable domain reads EPEVTQTPSHQVTQMGQEVILRCVPISNHLYFYWYRQILGQKVEFLVSFYNNEISEKSEIFDDQFSVERPDGSNFTLKIRSTKLEDSAMYFCASSTPGLNTEAFFGQGTRLTVV.

As DNA, the CDR3 is TGCGCCAGCAGCCCCGGGACAGGGGGCGCGGTGCCCCAGCATTTT. This gives the protein CASSPGTGGAVPQHF. This chain joins TRBV5-1 and TRBJ1-5; TRBD1 agrees at 12 bases. The CDR3 runs to 15 residues. J was trimmed by 9 bases and V by 4 bases; bases with no gene match: 8. CDR1 is SGHRS, CDR2 YFSETQ, per germline.

The chain combines TRBV7-3 with TRBJ2-3; the D gene is possibly TRBD1 (6 bases). Trimming removed 5 bases from V and 5 bases from J, with 20 bases in between. CDR3 length equals 16 residues. Germline CDR1 is SGHTA and CDR2 is FQGTGA. The CDR3 nucleotides are TGTGCCAGCAGCCTGCGGCTGGGTATAGGGGGAGATACGCAGTATTTT. It codes for CASSLRLGIGGDTQYF. The variable domain in full, completed from reference TRBV7-3 and TRBJ2-3, reads GAGVSQTPSNKVTEKGKYVELRCDPISGHTALYWYRQSLGQGPEFLIYFQGTGAADDSGLPNDRFFAVRPEGSVSTLKIQRTERGDSAVYLCASSLRLGIGGDTQYFGPGTRLTVL.

The V and J genes are TRBV5-1 and TRBJ2-1; D possibly corresponds to TRBD1 (5 bases). V lost 0 bases, J lost 1 base, and 8 bases lay in between. CDR3 size: 15 residues. Germline V gene lookup returns CDR1 SGHRS and CDR2 YFSETQ. In DNA form, the CDR3 reads TGCGCCAGCAGCTTGGTAGGGGATTCCTACAATGAGCAGTTCTTC. It encodes CASSLVGDSYNEQFF. The whole variable domain, filled in from reference TRBV5-1 and TRBJ2-1, reads KAGVTQTPRYLIKTRGQQVTLSCSPISGHRSVSWYQQTPGQGLQFLFEYFSETQRNKGNFPGRFSGRQFSNSRSEMNVSTLELGDSALYLCASSLVGDSYNEQFFGPGTRLTVL.

The V call is TRBV5-4, the J call TRBJ1-1; no firm D call. This CDR3 contains 13 residues. The V and J ends lost 0 bases and 3 bases respectively, with 6 bases between them. Germline V gene data show CDR1 as SGHNT and CDR2 as YYREEE (reference sequence). CDR3 bases: TGTGCCAGCAGCTTGGGAATGGACACTGAAGCTTTCTTT. Translated, it gives CASSLGMDTEAFF.

The chain joins TRBV7-3 to TRBJ2-1; 10 nucleotides line up with TRBD2. CDR3 length: 16 amino acids. Germline V gives CDR1 SGHTA, CDR2 FQGTGA. With 4 bases clipped from V and 3 bases from J, the junction kept 6 bases outside the gene matches. The CDR3 protein is CASSSLAGAIYNEQFF. DNA for the CDR3: TGTGCCAGCAGCTCCCTAGCGGGAGCAATCTACAATGAGCAGTTCTTC.

V and J are TRBV7-2 and TRBJ1-5; D is unresolved. Germline loops: CDR1 SGHTA, CDR2 FQGNSA. Trimming pared 5 bases from V and 1 base from J, leaving 12 bases between. This CDR3 is 15 amino acids long. In nucleotides, the CDR3 is TGTGCCAGCAGCGTCTTGGACCGGAGCAATCAGCCCCAGCATTTT. Translated: CASSVLDRSNQPQHF.

V usage is TRBV6-5 and J usage is TRBJ1-5, with D unresolved. Germline CDR1 reads MNHEY; CDR2 reads SVGAGI. Trimming cost V 0 bases and J 3 bases, with 6 bases left between them. The CDR3 is 14 residues long. CDR3 sequence reads: CASSYSSPNQPQHF. CDR3 DNA: TGTGCCAGCAGTTACTCGAGCCCCAATCAGCCCCAGCATTTT.